This passage covers 29 T cell receptor beta chains from one sample sequenced in a study of graft-versus-host responses after intestinal transplantation. TCRdb keeps only in-frame clones here, not all; method: immunoSEQ multiplex PCR. The table has about 120,000 clones, roughly 93% seen once. No antigens are known for them. This specimen consisted of unstimulated CD8+ T cells sorted from spleen or lymph node cells, obtained before transplant. The receptors stem from a human donor who was the organ donor for an intestinal transplant.

The V and J genes are TRBV21-1 and TRBJ1-2. TRBV21-1 is noted as a pseudogene. CDR3 size: 12 residues. The CDR3 protein is CASSKEAGTGTF. CDR3 coding DNA: TGTGCCAGCAGCAAAGAGGCCGGGACGGGTACCTTC.

The chain employs TRBV2 and TRBJ2-7, with D perhaps TRBD2 (5 bases). The CDR3 has 13 residues. Germline V CDR1 and CDR2: SNHLY, FYNNEI. The germline V and J ends were trimmed by 8 bases and 5 bases, with 16 bases remaining between them. CDR3 in amino acids: CASPATPGDEQYF. CDR3 coding DNA: TGTGCCAGCCCAGCCACCCCCGGGGACGAGCAGTACTTC.

This chain uses TRBV29-1 with TRBJ2-7, with TRBD1 matching 9 bases. The ends lost 6 bases at V and 4 bases at J; junction bases unmatched: 4. Germline values: CDR1 SQVTM, CDR2 ANQGSEA. CDR3 length equals 12 residues. The CDR3, as DNA: TGCAGCGTGTGGACAGGGGAGTACGAGCAGTACTTC. Its translation: CSVWTGEYEQYF.

The V call is TRBV2, the J call TRBJ2-7, with unresolved D. Germline V CDR1 and CDR2: SNHLY, FYNNEI. The V and J ends lost 2 bases and 0 bases respectively, with 5 bases between them. The CDR3 length is 13 residues. The CDR3 here is CASSERVSYEQYF. The CDR3 nucleotides are TGTGCCAGCAGTGAACGGGTCTCCTACGAGCAGTACTTC. Drawing the rest from reference TRBV2 and TRBJ2-7, the complete variable domain is EPEVTQTPSHQVTQMGQEVILRCVPISNHLYFYWYRQILGQKVEFLVSFYNNEISEKSEIFDDQFSVERPDGSNFTLKIRSTKLEDSAMYFCASSERVSYEQYFGPGTRLTVT.

V and J are TRBV13 and TRBJ2-7; D assignment may be TRBD1 or TRBD2 (5 bases each). CDR3 length: 18 amino acids. V was shortened by 0 bases and J by 3 bases, with 21 bases between the two germline ends. In germline, CDR1 is PRHDT, CDR2 FYEKMQ (reference sequence). The CDR3 nucleotides read TGTGCCAGCAGCTTAGGCCTAGGGGACCAGGGAAAAGGCTACGAGCAGTACTTC. Translating it yields CASSLGLGDQGKGYEQYF.

V and J are TRBV7-2 and TRBJ2-1; possibly TRBD2 for D (6 bases). The CDR3 has 15 amino acids. Germline CDR1 reads SGHTA; CDR2 reads FQGNSA. The ends were cut back, 2 bases at V and 3 bases at J, with 11 bases in the middle. The CDR3 nucleotides read TGTGCCAGCAGCTTAAGCGGAGGGGACTACAATGAGCAGTTCTTC. Encoded protein: CASSLSGGDYNEQFF.

This chain links TRBV23-1 with TRBJ2-4; 11 bases are a match to TRBD2. TRBV23-1 carries the ORF label, with uncertain function. This CDR3 has 21 residues. With 3 bases clipped from V and 3 bases from J, the junction kept 19 bases outside the gene matches. For the CDR3, the DNA is TGCGCCAGCAGTCAGTTTATATCGACTAGCGGGAAACAAATTTTCAAAAACATTCAGTACTTC. Protein: CASSQFISTSGKQIFKNIQYF.

This clone was found a few times. V usage is TRBV27 and J usage is TRBJ2-3, with D possibly called TRBD1 or TRBD2 (5 bases each). V dropped 4 bases and J dropped 0 bases, with 5 bases sitting between them. The germline V gene has CDR1 MNHEY and CDR2 SMNVEV (reference sequence). CDR3 length equals 13 residues. CDR3 sequence reads: CASSWDSTDTQYF. Here the CDR3 DNA reads TGTGCCAGCAGTTGGGACAGCACAGATACGCAGTATTTT.

The chain employs TRBV5-4 and TRBJ2-6; D unresolved. Between the trimmed V and J ends, which lost 0 bases and 0 bases, there was a span of 7 bases. CDR1 and CDR2 (germline): SGHNT, YYREEE (reference sequence). The CDR3 extends over 16 amino acids. CDR3 bases: TGTGCCAGCAGCTTGGTAGGGTTCTCTGGGGCCAACGTCCTGACTTTC. Residues: CASSLVGFSGANVLTF.

This chain uses TRBV4-3 with TRBJ2-7, with D maybe TRBD1 (5 bases). The CDR3 has 13 amino acids. Germline V lookup: CDR1 LGHNA, CDR2 YSLEER. With 3 bases removed from V and 3 bases from J, the gap between germline ends came to 9 bases. The CDR3 protein is CASSQLTGYEQYF. CDR3 DNA: TGCGCCAGCAGCCAGTTAACAGGCTACGAGCAGTACTTC.

V is TRBV27 and J is TRBJ2-1; no clear D. The CDR3 extends over 14 amino acids. The germline V and J ends were trimmed by 4 bases and 6 bases, with 13 bases remaining between them. Germline CDR1 reads MNHEY; CDR2 reads SMNVEV (reference sequence). The CDR3 nucleotides read TGTGCCAGCAGTTCTATACCCCTAGGCAATGAGCAGTTCTTC. Its protein is CASSSIPLGNEQFF.

The sample holds one count of this clone. The gene calls are TRBV6-1 and TRBJ1-2, with 12 bases lining up with TRBD1. Germline CDR1 is MNHNS and CDR2 is SASEGT. The CDR3 is 15 amino acids. V lost 4 bases, J lost 4 bases, and 4 bases stayed unmatched. As DNA, the CDR3 is TGTGCCAGCAGTGGGGGGACAGGGGGCATCTATGGCTACACCTTC. The encoded protein is CASSGGTGGIYGYTF.

The V and J genes are TRBV19 and TRBJ2-1, with D unresolved. From germline, CDR1 is LNHDA and CDR2 SQIVND (reference sequence). With 3 bases removed from V and 8 bases from J, the gap between germline ends came to 11 bases. CDR3 length equals 13 residues. The CDR3 nucleotides are TGTGCCAGTAGTATGGCCTTCGGGTATGAGCAGTTCTTC. This codes for CASSMAFGYEQFF.

The CDR3 loop is CASSTIWPGPNQPQHF. CDR3 nucleotide sequence: TGTGCCAGCAGTACTATCTGGCCAGGACCAAATCAGCCCCAGCATTTT. The chain couples TRBV11-2 to TRBJ1-5, with D hard to call. The CDR3 contains 16 residues. Germline lookup yields CDR1 SGHAT and CDR2 FQNNGV. The V end lost 6 bases, the J end lost 4 bases, and 19 bases lay between the germline ends.

The gene calls are TRBV9 and TRBJ2-7; tentative D call: TRBD1 (5 bases). Trimming removed 0 bases at V and 0 bases at J, with 10 bases between. Germline V CDR1 and CDR2: SGDLS, YYNGEE. The CDR3 has 15 residues. The CDR3 DNA is TGTGCCAGCAGCGTAGGACAGTCAACCTCCTACGAGCAGTACTTC. Translating gives CASSVGQSTSYEQYF.

The chain links TRBV27 to TRBJ2-7, with TRBD2 matching over 13 bases. The CDR3 totals 15 residues. CDR1 and CDR2 (germline): MNHEY, SMNVEV (reference sequence). The trim removed 8 bases at V and 4 bases at J, leaving 8 bases unmatched. CDR3 protein: CASRGLAGVIYEQYF. CDR3 bases: TGTGCCAGCCGTGGACTAGCGGGAGTCATATACGAGCAGTACTTC.

This rearrangement joins TRBV9 to TRBJ1-5, with D unresolved. Germline CDR1 and CDR2: SGDLS and YYNGEE. V was trimmed by 0 bases and J by 5 bases, leaving 6 bases between them. The CDR3 is made up of 13 amino acids. The CDR3, as DNA: TGTGCCAGCAGCGTAGAGGGTTATCAGCCCCAGCATTTT. Translating gives CASSVEGYQPQHF.

This rearrangement joins TRBV7-2 to TRBJ2-1; D gene unclear. V lost 1 base and J lost 6, with 7 bases in between. This CDR3 is 13 amino acids long. CDR1 SGHTA and CDR2 FQGNSA come from the germline V gene. The CDR3 protein is CASSLGLLNEQFF. The CDR3 DNA reads TGTGCCAGCAGCTTAGGGCTCCTCAATGAGCAGTTCTTC.

The rearrangement joins TRBV10-3 to TRBJ2-1; possible D gene TRBD2, 5 bases. Germline V gene lookup returns CDR1 ENHRY and CDR2 SYGVKD. The length of the CDR3 is 15 residues. The V gene lost 3 bases and the J gene lost 2 bases, with 11 bases spanning the gap. Here the CDR3 reads CAISEGSLPYNEQFF. CDR3 in DNA: TGTGCCATCAGTGAAGGGAGCCTCCCCTACAATGAGCAGTTCTTC.

The gene calls are TRBV4-1 and TRBJ2-1, with D hard to call. CDR1 and CDR2 from the germline V gene are MGHRA and YSYEKL. V was trimmed by 4 bases and J by 3 bases, leaving 7 bases between them. This CDR3 region has 13 residues. CDR3 in DNA: TGCGCCAGCAGCCTAGCCGGCTACAATGAGCAGTTCTTC. It encodes CASSLAGYNEQFF.

The chain combines TRBV6-1 with TRBJ1-2; TRBD1 might be the D (5 bases). The germline V gene has CDR1 MNHNS and CDR2 SASEGT. This CDR3 spans 15 amino acids. Between the trimmed V and J ends, which lost 6 bases and 6 bases, there was a span of 20 bases. The CDR3 region is CASRFTGGSSNGYTF. For the CDR3, the DNA is TGTGCCAGCAGATTTACCGGGGGATCTTCTAATGGCTACACCTTC.

The V and J genes are TRBV29-1 and TRBJ1-2; unclear D gene. Trimming pared 3 bases from V and 3 bases from J, leaving 17 bases between. The CDR3 length is 15 residues. CDR1 SQVTM and CDR2 ANQGSEA come from the germline V gene. The CDR3 DNA reads as TGCAGCGTTGACTTCGGGAGCTCTTGGGACTATGGCTACACCTTC. It is translated as CSVDFGSSWDYGYTF.

This clone was counted a single time. The chain employs TRBV7-3 and TRBJ2-1; 7 bases are shared with TRBD1. CDR1 and CDR2 from the germline V gene are SGHTA and FQGTGA. CDR3 length: 16 residues. The ends lost 5 bases at V and 0 bases at J; junction bases unmatched: 7. The CDR3 bases are TGTGCCAGCAGCGCGGCAGGGGGAAGCTCCTACAATGAGCAGTTCTTC. Amino acids: CASSAAGGSSYNEQFF.

The chain uses TRBV18 and TRBJ2-7; D ambiguous. Per the germline V gene, CDR1 is KGHSH and CDR2 is LQKENI. The CDR3 has 13 residues. V lost 2 bases and J lost 3, with 8 bases in between. CDR3 bases: TGTGCCAGCTCACCAAAATATTACTACGAGCAGTACTTC. Translated, it gives CASSPKYYYEQYF.

V gene TRBV7-2 combines with J gene TRBJ2-1; 11 bases match TRBD2. Germline loops: CDR1 SGHTA, CDR2 FQGNSA. The CDR3 runs 14 residues. J lost 10 bases, V lost 1 base, and 3 bases had no gene match. The CDR3 DNA sequence: TGTGCCAGCAGCTTAGTTCTAGCGGGAGGCGAGCAGTTCTTC. It is translated as CASSLVLAGGEQFF.

The chain recombines TRBV6-5 with TRBJ2-1; D is unclear. In germline, CDR1 is MNHEY, CDR2 SVGAGI. The CDR3 consists of 13 residues. The V gene lost 0 bases and the J gene lost 7 bases, with 7 bases spanning the gap. This chain's CDR3 is CASSYSHANEQFF. In nucleotides, the CDR3 is TGTGCCAGCAGTTACTCCCATGCGAATGAGCAGTTCTTC.

This chain uses TRBV7-8 with TRBJ2-1; TRBD1 is a possible D gene (5 bases). Per germline, CDR1 SGHVS and CDR2 FQNEAQ. The V end was cut by 0 bases, the J end by 7 bases, with 7 bases between. This CDR3 region has 13 residues. The CDR3 DNA is TGTGCCAGCAGCTTAGCGTCAGGGAATGAGCAGTTCTTC. This gives the protein CASSLASGNEQFF.

V gene TRBV27 combines with J gene TRBJ2-7; 7 nucleotides agree with TRBD1. Germline-derived CDR1 and CDR2 are MNHEY and SMNVEV (reference sequence). The CDR3 runs to 13 residues. After removal of 3 bases from V and 3 bases from J, the junction contained 2 bases not matched to a gene. The CDR3 bases are TGTGCCAGCAGTTTGACAGGGTACTACGAGCAGTACTTC. Protein product: CASSLTGYYEQYF.

The rearrangement links TRBV5-5 to TRBJ1-1; D is undetermined. V was cut by 2 bases and J by 5 bases, with 7 bases left in between. Germline V gives CDR1 SGHKS, CDR2 YYEKEE (reference sequence). CDR3 length: 12 amino acids. DNA of the CDR3: TGTGCCAGCAGCTTAAAGGGTACTGAAGCTTTCTTT. This sequence encodes CASSLKGTEAFF.